A single sample is the source of the 13 T cell receptor beta chains below, sequenced in a study of T cell responses to AZD1222 COVID-19 vaccine. The table came from immunoSEQ multiplex PCR; TCRdb's copy has only in-frame clones and leaves some out. The sample records about 120,000 clones, just over 85% being singletons. Material: peripheral blood, obtained 28 days after the second AZD1222 dose. These receptors all come from an adult who received the AZD1222 COVID-19 vaccine.

This clone has a single count. This chain joins TRBV19 and TRBJ2-2; no firm D call. Germline values: CDR1 LNHDA, CDR2 SQIVND (reference sequence). V lost 5 bases to trimming and J lost 0 bases, with 19 bases between them. The CDR3 length is 18 residues. The CDR3 DNA reads TGTGCCAGTAGTTCCCCCCCCTCTGGGCGTTCGAACACCGGGGAGCTGTTTTTT. Protein sequence: CASSSPPSGRSNTGELFF.

For the CDR3, the DNA is TGTGCCAGCACTGGCGGGGGGCTCACAGATACGCAGTATTTT. This encodes CASTGGGLTDTQYF. The J gene is TRBJ2-3, the V gene TRBV7-9, with TRBD2 identical over 8 bases. J was trimmed by 2 bases and V by 7 bases; bases with no gene match: 5. CDR3 length: 14 residues. CDR1 and CDR2 from the germline V gene are SEHNR and FQNEAQ (reference sequence). The complete variable domain, with remaining parts taken from reference TRBV7-9 and TRBJ2-3, reads DTGVSQNPRHKITKRGQNVTFRCDPISEHNRLYWYRQTLGQGPEFLTYFQNEAQLEKSRLLSDRFSAERPKGSFSTLEIQRTEQGDSAMYLCASTGGGLTDTQYFGPGTRLTVL.

The rearrangement uses TRBV10-3 and TRBJ2-7; no clear D. The V gene lost 4 bases and the J gene lost 2 bases, with 9 bases spanning the gap. In germline, CDR1 is ENHRY, CDR2 SYGVKD. The length of the CDR3 is 13 residues. CDR3 residues: CAISAPGAYEQYF. CDR3 bases: TGTGCCATCAGTGCCCCGGGCGCCTACGAGCAGTACTTC.

The V and J genes are TRBV9 and TRBJ2-5; TRBD2 agrees at 12 bases. Germline CDR1 and CDR2: SGDLS and YYNGEE. The CDR3 loop spans 16 amino acids. V trimming: 0 bases; J trimming: 4 bases; junction bases outside the gene matches: 4. DNA for the CDR3: TGTGCCAGCAGCGTAGAAGGACTAGCGGGACCAGAGACCCAGTACTTC. This encodes CASSVEGLAGPETQYF.

This chain uses TRBV7-2 with TRBJ1-1; D uncertain. The CDR3 sequence is 13 residues long. With 4 bases removed from V and 2 bases from J, the gap between germline ends came to 8 bases. Looked up from germline, CDR1 is SGHTA and CDR2 is FQGNSA. CDR3 in amino acids: CASSSRSNTEAFF. As DNA, the CDR3 is TGTGCCAGCAGCTCGCGATCTAACACTGAAGCTTTCTTT.

V is TRBV23-1 and J is TRBJ1-2, with D possibly matching TRBD1 (5 bases). TRBV23-1 is recorded as an ORF, its role being uncertain. The CDR3 spans 18 residues. The V and J ends lost 0 bases and 8 bases respectively, with 25 bases between them. DNA of the CDR3: TGCGCCAGCAGTCAATCGGAAGGGTTCAGGGCAAAAATCGGGGGCTACACCTTC. Translation: CASSQSEGFRAKIGGYTF.

The chain uses TRBV7-2 and TRBJ2-4; 9 bases match TRBD2. Trimming cost V 2 bases and J 2 bases; bases outside gene matches: 7. Per germline, CDR1 SGHTA and CDR2 FQGNSA. CDR3 length equals 17 residues. The CDR3 region is CASSLQRGAVTKNIQYF. Written as DNA, the CDR3 is TGTGCCAGCAGCTTACAGCGGGGGGCCGTTACCAAAAACATTCAGTACTTC.

This clone was seen only once. The chain carries TRBV7-6 and TRBJ2-2; D may be TRBD1 (5 bases). Germline V gene sequence: CDR1 SGHVS, CDR2 FNYEAQ. This CDR3 has 19 amino acids. The ends were cut back, 4 bases at V and 0 bases at J, with 21 bases in the middle. The CDR3 sequence: CASSSIGVTTFANTGELFF. DNA of the CDR3: TGTGCCAGCAGCTCCATAGGGGTGACAACCTTCGCGAACACCGGGGAGCTGTTTTTT.

The rearrangement links TRBV24-1 to TRBJ2-1; TRBD2 aligns across 7 bases. V was clipped by 4 bases and J by 6 bases; unmatched bases: 20. Germline CDR1 and CDR2: KGHDR and SFDVKD. The CDR3 is 19 residues long. The CDR3 spells CATSDRRRDPGLPGNEQFF. The CDR3 coding sequence is TGTGCCACCAGTGACCGTCGACGGGATCCGGGACTACCCGGCAATGAGCAGTTCTTC.

The V gene is TRBV6-5, the J gene TRBJ1-6; possibly TRBD1 for D (5 bases). Germline V gene data show CDR1 as MNHEY and CDR2 as SVGAGI. This CDR3 is 15 amino acids long. The V and J ends lost 2 bases and 5 bases respectively, with 10 bases between them. This chain's CDR3 is CASSYRGRNNSPLHF. The CDR3 DNA reads as TGTGCCAGCAGTTACCGGGGGAGGAATAATTCACCCCTCCACTTT.

The V call is TRBV11-2, the J call TRBJ2-3; 10 positions agree with TRBD2. Germline values: CDR1 SGHAT, CDR2 FQNNGV. The CDR3 is made up of 15 amino acids. The J segment lost 9 bases and the V segment lost 5 bases, leaving 11 bases of the junction unmatched. The CDR3 region has the DNA TGTGCCAGCAGCGGTAGCAGACCTAGCGGGGGAACGCAGTATTTT. It translates to CASSGSRPSGGTQYF.

J is TRBJ1-2 and V is TRBV10-3, with no clear D. V shed 3 bases and J shed 2 bases, with 7 bases lying between them. Germline values: CDR1 ENHRY, CDR2 SYGVKD. The CDR3 covers 13 residues. DNA for the CDR3: TGTGCCATCAGTGAAGCGGCCAACTATGGCTACACCTTC. Protein sequence: CAISEAANYGYTF.

Here the CDR3 reads CASSYSQIWGYTF. In DNA form, the CDR3 reads TGTGCCAGCAGTTACTCCCAGATCTGGGGCTACACCTTC. The rearrangement uses TRBV6-5 and TRBJ1-2, with D hard to call. The ends were cut back, 0 bases at V and 8 bases at J, with 10 bases in the middle. In germline, CDR1 is MNHEY, CDR2 SVGAGI. This CDR3 spans 13 amino acids.